This T cell receptor beta chain emerged from a study of blood T cell repertoires in COVID-19. Overall study: T cells, B-cell-depleted T cells, or PBMCs provided the cDNA or gDNA that served as material.

Assay used: immunoSEQ multiplex PCR; TCRdb lists only in-frame clones, some missing. The sample lists around 180,000 clones; around three quarters were seen once. CDR1 and CDR2 from the germline V gene are SGHTA and FQGNSA. The CDR3 is 13 residues long. Trimming removed 5 bases from V and 8 bases from J, with 12 bases in between. The receptor was isolated from a man in his 70s with active or convalescent COVID-19. This sequence joins TRBV7-2 and TRBJ2-2, with a weak D call TRBD1 (6 bases). Material: peripheral blood. The DNA of the CDR3 is TGTGCCAGCAGCCCCCAGGGGAAGGGGGAGCTGTTTTTT. Translating it yields CASSPQGKGELFF.